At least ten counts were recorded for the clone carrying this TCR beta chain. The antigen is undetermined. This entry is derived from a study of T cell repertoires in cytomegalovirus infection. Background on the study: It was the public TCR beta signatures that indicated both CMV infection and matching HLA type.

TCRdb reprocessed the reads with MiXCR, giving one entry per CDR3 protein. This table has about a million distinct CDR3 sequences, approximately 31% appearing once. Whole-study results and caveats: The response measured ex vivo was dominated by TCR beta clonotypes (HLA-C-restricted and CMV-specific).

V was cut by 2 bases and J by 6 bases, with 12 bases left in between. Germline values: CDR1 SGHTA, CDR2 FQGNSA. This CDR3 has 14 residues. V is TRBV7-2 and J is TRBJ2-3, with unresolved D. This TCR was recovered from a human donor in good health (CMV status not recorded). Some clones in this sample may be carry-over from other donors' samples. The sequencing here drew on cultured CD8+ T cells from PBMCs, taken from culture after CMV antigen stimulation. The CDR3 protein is CASSLIGPMDTQYF. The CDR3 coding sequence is TGTGCCAGCAGCTTAATTGGGCCCATGGATACGCAGTATTTT.